This T cell receptor beta chain came from a study of multiple sclerosis patients with progressive multifocal leukoencephalopathy. Study-wide background: Controls were natalizumab-treated multiple sclerosis patients who did not develop PML, sampled longitudinally.

On this clone: Its target is not known.

Time point of the sample: before natalizumab initiation. TCRdb keeps only in-frame clones here, not all; method: immunoSEQ multiplex PCR. The sample holds tens of thousands of clones, approximately 89% seen once. Germline lookup yields CDR1 SGHTA and CDR2 FQGNSA. CDR3 length: 14 amino acids. With 7 bases removed from V and 4 bases from J, the gap between germline ends came to 16 bases. Whole-study findings and limits: Before and during natalizumab, the clones expanded at PML already existed.

This chain joins TRBV7-2 and TRBJ1-1; D perhaps matches TRBD1 (5 bases). The origin of this receptor is a human donor with multiple sclerosis. The sequenced material came from PBMCs. Written as DNA, the CDR3 is TGTGCCAGCACCCTCGGGTTCGGGACCACTGAAGCTTTCTTT. Protein sequence: CASTLGFGTTEAFF. Filled out from reference TRBV7-2 and TRBJ1-1, the complete variable domain reads GAGVSQSPSNKVTEKGKDVELRCDPISGHTALYWYRQSLGQGLEFLIYFQGNSAPDKSGLPSDRFSAERTGGSVSTLTIQRTQQEDSAVYLCASTLGFGTTEAFFGQGTRLTVV.